This T cell receptor beta chain is from a study of cytomegalovirus exposure and HLA in healthy donors. Looking at the study overall: Later, an analysis reported that the 120 or so validation repertoires had used the same platform as the approximately 630 first-cohort repertoires.

Whole-study findings and limits: Some TCR beta chains (more than 150 of them) were listed as cytomegalovirus-associated.

The donors were in the roughly 120-subject validation cohort, distinct from the 666-subject first cohort. With respect to this clone: What it binds is unknown.

The data were produced by immunoSEQ multiplex PCR, yet TCRdb's version contains in-frame clones alone and is incomplete. The table shows about 400,000 clones, with 70% to 90% occurring only once. The CDR3 is 12 amino acids. The V and J ends lost 6 bases and 0 bases respectively, with 5 bases between them. Germline CDR1 is MNHNY and CDR2 is SVGAGI (reference sequence). Sequenced material: PBMCs. The clonotype originates from a woman between 18 and 29 years old in good health and CMV-seronegative. This chain joins TRBV6-6 and TRBJ2-5; D is perhaps TRBD1 (5 bases). CDR3 coding DNA: TGTGCCAGCAGCAGGGACCAAGAGACCCAGTACTTC. It yields the protein CASSRDQETQYF.